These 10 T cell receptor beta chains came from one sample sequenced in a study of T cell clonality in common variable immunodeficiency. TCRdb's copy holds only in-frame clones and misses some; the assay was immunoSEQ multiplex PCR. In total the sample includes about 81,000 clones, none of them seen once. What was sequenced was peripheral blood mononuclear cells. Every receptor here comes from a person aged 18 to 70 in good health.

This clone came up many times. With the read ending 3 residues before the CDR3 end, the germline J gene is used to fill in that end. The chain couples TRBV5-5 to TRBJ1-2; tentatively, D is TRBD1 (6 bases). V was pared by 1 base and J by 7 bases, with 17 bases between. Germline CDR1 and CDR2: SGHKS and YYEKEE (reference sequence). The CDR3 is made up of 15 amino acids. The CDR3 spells CASSLLPGGLLGYTF. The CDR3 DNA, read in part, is TGTGCCAGCAGCTTGCTTCCGGGGGGGCTGCTTGGC.

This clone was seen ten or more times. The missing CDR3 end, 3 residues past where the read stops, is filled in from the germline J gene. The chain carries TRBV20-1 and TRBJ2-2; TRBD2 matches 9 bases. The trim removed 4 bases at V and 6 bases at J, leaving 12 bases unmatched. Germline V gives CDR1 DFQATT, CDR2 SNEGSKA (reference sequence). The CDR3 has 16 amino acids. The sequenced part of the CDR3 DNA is TGCAGTGCTATTCCTAGCGGGACTCCTAGGCCCGGGGAG. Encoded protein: CSAIPSGTPRPGE. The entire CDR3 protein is CSAIPSGTPRPGELFF.

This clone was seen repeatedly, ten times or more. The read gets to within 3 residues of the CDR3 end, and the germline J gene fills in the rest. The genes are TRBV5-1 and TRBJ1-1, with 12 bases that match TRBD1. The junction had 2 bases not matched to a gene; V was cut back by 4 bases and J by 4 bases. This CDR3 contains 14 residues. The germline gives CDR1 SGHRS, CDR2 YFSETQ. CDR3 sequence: CASSLGQGATEAFF. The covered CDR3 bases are TGCGCCAGCAGCCTGGGACAGGGGGCCACTGAA.

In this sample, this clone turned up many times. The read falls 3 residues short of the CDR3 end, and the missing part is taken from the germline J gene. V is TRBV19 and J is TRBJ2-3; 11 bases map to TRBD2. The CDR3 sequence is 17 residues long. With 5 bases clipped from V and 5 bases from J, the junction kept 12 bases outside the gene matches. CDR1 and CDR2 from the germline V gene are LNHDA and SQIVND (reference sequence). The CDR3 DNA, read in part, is TGTGCCAGTAGTCTCGGCGGGATAGCGGGAGGGGGAGATACG. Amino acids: CASSLGGIAGGGDT. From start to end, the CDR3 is CASSLGGIAGGGDTQYF.

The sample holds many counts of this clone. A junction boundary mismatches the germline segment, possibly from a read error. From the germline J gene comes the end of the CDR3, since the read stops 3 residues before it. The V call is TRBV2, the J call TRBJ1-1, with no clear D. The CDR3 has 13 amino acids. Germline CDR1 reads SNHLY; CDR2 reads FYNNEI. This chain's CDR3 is CASTSNPNAEAFF. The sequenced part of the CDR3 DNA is TGTGCCAGCACTAGCAATCCGAACGCTGAA.

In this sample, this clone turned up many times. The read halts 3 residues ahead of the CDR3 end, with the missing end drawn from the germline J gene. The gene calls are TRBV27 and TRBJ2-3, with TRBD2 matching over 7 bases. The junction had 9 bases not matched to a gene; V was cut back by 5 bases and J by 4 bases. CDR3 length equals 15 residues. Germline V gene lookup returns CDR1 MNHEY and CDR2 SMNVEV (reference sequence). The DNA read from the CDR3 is TGTGCCAGCAGTCCTTGGGACTACGGTTCAGATACG. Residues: CASSPWDYGSDT. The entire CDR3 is CASSPWDYGSDTQYF.

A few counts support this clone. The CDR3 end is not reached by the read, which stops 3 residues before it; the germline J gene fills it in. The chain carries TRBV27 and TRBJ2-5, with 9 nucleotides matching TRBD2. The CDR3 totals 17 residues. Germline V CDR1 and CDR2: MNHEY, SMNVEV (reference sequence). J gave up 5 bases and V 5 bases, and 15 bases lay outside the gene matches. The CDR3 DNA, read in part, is TGTGCCAGCAGTCCCAATCTGGCGGGAGGGCCAGGTGAGACC. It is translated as CASSPNLAGGPGET. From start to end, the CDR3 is CASSPNLAGGPGETQYF.

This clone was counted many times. CDR3 sequence reads: CASSLGSGGNEQFF. The part of the CDR3 DNA that was read is TGTGCCAGCAGCTTAGGTAGCGGGGGCAATGAG. The chain recombines TRBV7-9 with TRBJ2-1, with TRBD2 matching 9 bases. Coverage ceases 3 residues before the CDR3 finishes, and the germline J gene fills in the end. The CDR3 length is 14 residues. V was pared by 1 base and J by 6 bases, with 1 base of the junction left unmatched. Germline V gene lookup returns CDR1 SEHNR and CDR2 FQNEAQ (reference sequence).

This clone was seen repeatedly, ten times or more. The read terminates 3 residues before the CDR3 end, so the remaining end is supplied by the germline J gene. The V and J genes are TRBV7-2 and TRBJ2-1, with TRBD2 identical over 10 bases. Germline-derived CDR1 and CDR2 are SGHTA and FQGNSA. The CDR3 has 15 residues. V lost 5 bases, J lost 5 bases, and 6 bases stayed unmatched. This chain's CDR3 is CASSLSSGRDNEQFF. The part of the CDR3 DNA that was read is TGTGCCAGCAGCCTTTCTAGCGGGAGAGACAATGAG.

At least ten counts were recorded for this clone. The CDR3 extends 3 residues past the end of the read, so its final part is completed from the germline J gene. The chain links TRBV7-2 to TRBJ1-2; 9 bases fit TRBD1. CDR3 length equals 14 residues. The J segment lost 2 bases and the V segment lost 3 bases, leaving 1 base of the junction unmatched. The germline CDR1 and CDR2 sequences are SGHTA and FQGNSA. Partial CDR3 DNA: TGTGCCAGCAGCTTGACAGGGGGAAACTATGGC. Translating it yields CASSLTGGNYG. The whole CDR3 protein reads CASSLTGGNYGYTF.